This T cell receptor (beta chain) was sequenced in a study of T cells expressing NK-cell markers. Study context: Seven sequenced donors out of eight were HCMV-seropositive, one seronegative.

The CDR3 runs 14 residues. Germline assignment: CDR1 DFQATT and CDR2 SNEGSKA (reference sequence). Reanalyzing the 5' RACE reads, TCRdb keeps one entry per CDR3 protein, without DNA. With a few hundred thousand distinct CDR3 sequences in the sample, the ten largest clones hold under 1.5%. The clonotype was recovered from a woman aged 50 to 65 in good health. This chain joins TRBV20-1 and TRBJ2-1. Sequencing was carried out using blood T cells: a sorted CD56 or NKG2C T cell subset, CD4+ or CD8+ T cells, or bulk PBMC T cells (not recorded which). This CDR3 reads CSARLEFSYNEQFF.